These 14 T cell receptor beta chains originate from one sample sequenced in a study of blood T cell repertoires in COVID-19 (dated by TCRdb to the early 2020s). Library creation used the immunoSEQ multiplex PCR assay. The source is immuneACCESS, and TCRdb retained only in-frame sequences with V and J called. Part of the clones is not carried over; for the studies checked, unresolved V genes explain less than half of this, and the remainder is unexplained. This sample gives approximately 250,000 clones in total; 70% to 90% of them show up just once. The ten largest make up 9.1% of the sample. Sample: PBMCs or T cells enriched from blood (not recorded which). These receptors came from a woman aged 45-65 years with acute COVID-19.

The V and J genes are TRBV5-4 and TRBJ1-1; TRBD1 matches at 7 bases. Looked up from germline, CDR1 is SGHNT and CDR2 is YYREEE (reference sequence). This CDR3 comprises 14 residues. With 4 bases clipped from V and 3 bases from J, the junction kept 6 bases outside the gene matches. The CDR3 region has the DNA TGTGCCAGCAGCCGGGACAGATCAGACACTGAAGCTTTCTTT. Residues: CASSRDRSDTEAFF.

Of note for this clone: This sample also contains other DNA sequences that code for the same CDR3. V and J are TRBV2 and TRBJ2-5; no clear D. With 2 bases removed from V and 5 bases from J, the gap between germline ends came to 6 bases. The germline gives CDR1 SNHLY, CDR2 FYNNEI. The CDR3 has 12 amino acids. As DNA, the CDR3 is TGTGCCAGCAGTGAACTACGGGAGACCCAGTACTTC. This gives the protein CASSELRETQYF.

The chain's CDR3 is CASSLGTGWNTEAFF. CDR3 in DNA: TGCGCCAGCAGCTTGGGGACAGGATGGAACACTGAAGCTTTCTTT. This chain uses TRBV5-1 with TRBJ1-1; 7 positions agree with TRBD1. CDR3 length: 15 amino acids. CDR1 and CDR2 from the germline V gene are SGHRS and YFSETQ. Trimming at V came to 0 bases and at J to 1 base, leaving 3 bases not matched to a gene.

The chain recombines TRBV2 with TRBJ1-2; 7 bases align to TRBD1. The CDR3 length is 15 residues. V lost 7 bases, J lost 2 bases, and 10 bases stayed unmatched. The germline V gene encodes CDR1 SNHLY and CDR2 FYNNEI. The CDR3 reads CASTVTGVSNYGYTF. For the CDR3, the DNA is TGTGCCAGCACCGTAACAGGGGTATCAAACTATGGCTACACCTTC.

The rearrangement uses TRBV19 and TRBJ1-5, with 8 bases that match TRBD1. Germline trimming cut 7 bases from V and 2 bases from J; bases unmatched to any gene: 4. CDR3 length: 14 residues. The germline CDR1 and CDR2 sequences are LNHDA and SQIVND (reference sequence). The CDR3 spells CASNPTGGNQPQHF. DNA for the CDR3: TGTGCCAGTAATCCGACAGGGGGCAATCAGCCCCAGCATTTT.

This sequence joins TRBV7-2 and TRBJ2-7, with TRBD1 matching over 7 bases. CDR1 SGHTA and CDR2 FQGNSA come from the germline V gene. J was trimmed by 3 bases and V by 2 bases; bases with no gene match: 13. The CDR3 loop spans 17 amino acids. The DNA of the CDR3 is TGTGCCAGCAGCTTAAGAGGGCGACAGGGAAGCTTCTACGAGCAGTACTTC. As protein: CASSLRGRQGSFYEQYF.

This rearrangement joins TRBV5-1 to TRBJ2-3, with 7 bases that match TRBD2. V shed 7 bases, J shed 5 bases, and the junction held 4 bases outside the gene matches. The CDR3 runs 12 residues. Germline values: CDR1 SGHRS, CDR2 YFSETQ. The CDR3 region is CASASGGDTQYF. In DNA, the CDR3 is TGCGCCAGCGCTAGCGGAGGAGATACGCAGTATTTT.

In regard to this clone: The germline gene is not matched at one end of the junction; a read error may be the cause. The gene calls are TRBV7-8 and TRBJ1-5; D may be TRBD1 (6 bases). CDR1 is SGHVS and CDR2 is FQNEAQ in the germline V gene. The CDR3 has 14 residues. This CDR3 is CASSQGGGNQPPNF. CDR3 sequence (DNA): TGTGCCAGCAGCCAAGGGGGGGGCAATCAGCCCCCCAACTTT.

This chain joins TRBV28 and TRBJ1-6; perhaps TRBD1 as D (5 bases). The CDR3 has 14 amino acids. With 6 bases removed from V and 8 bases from J, the gap between germline ends came to 14 bases. In germline, CDR1 is MDHEN, CDR2 SYDVKM. The CDR3 DNA reads as TGTGCCAGCAGACTACCGGGGGGTGATTCACCCCTCCACTTT. Its protein is CASRLPGGDSPLHF. Full variable domain (remainder filled in from reference TRBV28 and TRBJ1-6): DVKVTQSSRYLVKRTGEKVFLECVQDMDHENMFWYRQDPGLGLRLIYFSYDVKMKEKGDIPEGYSVSREKKERFSLILESASTNQTSMYLCASRLPGGDSPLHFGNGTRLTVT.

Notes on this clone: Germline and junction disagree at one end, which may indicate a read error. The rearrangement uses TRBV5-6 and TRBJ1-1, with D possibly being TRBD1 (6 bases). CDR3 length equals 11 residues. Germline-derived CDR1 and CDR2 are SGHDT and YYEEEE. The CDR3 here is CASSFTGIWTF. DNA for the CDR3: TGTGCCAGCAGCTTTACAGGGATTTGGACTTTT.

This sequence joins TRBV6-5 and TRBJ1-2; TRBD1 agrees at 7 bases. V was pared by 1 base and J by 2 bases, with 4 bases of the junction left unmatched. The CDR3 consists of 15 residues. Germline CDR1 is MNHEY and CDR2 is SVGAGI. The DNA for the CDR3 is TGTGCCAGCAGTTACTACAGGGGACACAACTATGGCTACACCTTC. It yields the protein CASSYYRGHNYGYTF.

CDR3 nucleotides: TGTGCCAGCAGCTTTAGCGGGGCGGCCTACAATGAGCAGTTCTTC. It specifies CASSFSGAAYNEQFF. The V gene is TRBV5-4, the J gene TRBJ2-1, with TRBD2 identical over 8 bases. Germline V lookup: CDR1 SGHNT, CDR2 YYREEE (reference sequence). With V trimmed by 2 bases and J by 2 bases, 3 bases remained unmatched. This CDR3 spans 15 amino acids.

The V gene is TRBV11-2, the J gene TRBJ2-7; TRBD2 is a possible D gene (6 bases). Trimming took 4 bases from V and 0 from J, leaving 16 bases between them. CDR1 and CDR2 from the germline V gene are SGHAT and FQNNGV. The length of the CDR3 is 16 residues. Here the CDR3 DNA reads TGTGCCAGCAGCTCCCTGGCGGGGTTTAGCTCCTACGAGCAGTACTTC. Its protein product is CASSSLAGFSSYEQYF.

J is TRBJ2-5 and V is TRBV14; 8 bases fit TRBD2. The CDR3 contains 15 residues. V lost 4 bases to trimming and J lost 1 base; unmatched junction nucleotides: 5. Germline CDR1 is SGHDN and CDR2 is FVKESK. The CDR3 protein is CASSRGTRVQETQYF. In DNA form, the CDR3 reads TGTGCCAGCAGCCGGGGGACTAGAGTCCAAGAGACCCAGTACTTC.